The clone carrying this T cell receptor beta chain showed up just a few times. Its antigen remains unknown. The data originate from a study of T-cell reconstitution after alpha-beta-depleted transplantation in children. Study results and limitations: T-cell numbers and diversity one year post-transplant derived largely from freshly generated T cells. After transplant, high TCRbeta diversity at day 60 in some patients arose from surviving recipient T cells and thymic progenitors. By about two months after transplant, alpha-beta T cells reportedly arose from several hundred graft clones that had expanded.

Germline-derived CDR1 and CDR2 are KGHDR and SFDVKD. The CDR3 consists of 16 residues. With 6 bases clipped from V and 6 bases from J, the junction kept 11 bases outside the gene matches. A library of TCRbeta sequences, prepared with unique molecular identifiers, was generated. TCRdb independently ran MiXCR on the PCR reads; one entry per CDR3 protein. The top ten clones hold 9.5% to 13% of a sample with 250,000 to 400,000 distinct CDR3 sequences, roughly 25% of them seen once. The starting material was PBMCs, mostly from graft donor cells, obtained 180 days after TCRalphabeta/CD19-depleted stem cell transplant. The clonotype originates from a male patient aged 10 to 17 who had a stem cell transplant for acute lymphoblastic leukemia, so the T cells may come from the graft donor. The chain employs TRBV24-1 and TRBJ2-1; 9 bases match TRBD1. In DNA form, the CDR3 reads TGTGCCACCAGTCTTGGCACCGGGACAGGGTTCAATGAGCAGTTCTTC. Amino acid sequence: CATSLGTGTGFNEQFF.